These 17 T cell receptor beta chains were sequenced from one sample in a study of identical twins. One entry per CDR3 protein, called by TCRdb with MiXCR from the 5' RACE reads. The table includes 460,000 or so distinct CDR3 sequences, 14% detected once. The same data also went into a second study, on yellow fever vaccine responses in identical twins.

The sample taken for sequencing was CD4+ T cells sorted from blood. Receptor source: a young woman in good health.

This clonotype was counted a few times. The chain carries TRBV7-9 and TRBJ2-7; 7 bases are shared with TRBD1. Germline V lookup: CDR1 SEHNR, CDR2 FQNEAQ (reference sequence). V lost 4 bases and J lost 5; bases outside the gene matches: 11. The length of the CDR3 is 15 residues. The DNA for the CDR3 is TGTGCCAGCAGCTCGGGACAGCTGATCGTCCACGAGCAGTACTTC. It specifies CASSSGQLIVHEQYF.

CDR3 amino acids: CASSLVGVRENTGELFF. The CDR3 DNA reads as TGTGCCAGCAGCTTAGTAGGGGTCAGGGAAAACACCGGGGAGCTGTTTTTT. This chain connects TRBV7-2 to TRBJ2-2; D may be TRBD1 (5 bases). This CDR3 has 17 residues. V was pared by 1 base and J by 2 bases, with 14 bases between. The germline V gene has CDR1 SGHTA and CDR2 FQGNSA.

The V call is TRBV6-5, the J call TRBJ2-5, with 7 bases lining up with TRBD1. Per germline, CDR1 MNHEY and CDR2 SVGAGI. This CDR3 region has 15 residues. V was pared by 1 base and J by 0 bases, with 2 bases of the junction left unmatched. In nucleotides, the CDR3 is TGTGCCAGCAGTTACTGGGACAGCTACCAAGAGACCCAGTACTTC. Translated: CASSYWDSYQETQYF.

This clonotype was counted a few times. V gene TRBV6-1 combines with J gene TRBJ2-1; a weak D match, TRBD1 (6 bases). Looked up from germline, CDR1 is MNHNS and CDR2 is SASEGT. The ends were cut back, 3 bases at V and 4 bases at J, with 10 bases in the middle. The CDR3 totals 14 residues. CDR3 residues: CASSDLTGYNEQFF. CDR3 in DNA: TGTGCCAGCAGTGACCTGACAGGTTACAATGAGCAGTTCTTC.

The rearrangement joins TRBV27 to TRBJ2-3, with TRBD2 identical over 7 bases. CDR1 is MNHEY and CDR2 is SMNVEV in the germline V gene (reference sequence). The CDR3 sequence is 17 residues long. The V segment lost 5 bases and the J segment 8 bases; nucleotides outside the gene matches: 19. The DNA of the CDR3 is TGTGCCAGCAGTCTATTGGGGGAAAAGCCTGGGGGGGGTACGCAGTATTTT. It codes for CASSLLGEKPGGGTQYF.

This clonotype has more than one count but fewer than ten. The chain joins TRBV9 to TRBJ1-2, with a possible D match to TRBD1 (6 bases). The ends were cut back, 4 bases at V and 4 bases at J, with 17 bases in the middle. CDR1 and CDR2 (germline): SGDLS, YYNGEE. This CDR3 is built from 15 residues. The CDR3 here is CASSPSDRTIYGYTF. The CDR3 DNA follows: TGTGCCAGCAGCCCCTCAGACAGGACGATCTATGGCTACACCTTC.

The genes are TRBV24-1 and TRBJ2-7; D uncertain. The germline V and J ends were trimmed by 3 bases and 2 bases, with 4 bases remaining between them. CDR3 length: 12 amino acids. Germline V CDR1 and CDR2: KGHDR, SFDVKD. CDR3 bases: TGTGCCACCAGTGATGACACCTACGAGCAGTACTTC. Residues: CATSDDTYEQYF.

The V call is TRBV11-2, the J call TRBJ2-5; D perhaps matches TRBD2 (6 bases). The V end lost 2 bases, the J end lost 1 base, and 20 bases lay between the germline ends. Germline V gene data show CDR1 as SGHAT and CDR2 as FQNNGV. The CDR3 length is 18 residues. As DNA, the CDR3 is TGTGCCAGCAGCTTAAGGCAACGCGGGACCCTTCCCCAAGAGACCCAGTACTTC. This translates into CASSLRQRGTLPQETQYF.

The chain recombines TRBV11-2 with TRBJ2-3, with 9 bases fitting TRBD2. The CDR3 length is 18 residues. Germline trimming cut 1 base from V and 0 bases from J; bases unmatched to any gene: 8. CDR1 is SGHAT, CDR2 FQNNGV, per germline. The CDR3 DNA reads as TGTGCCAGCAGCTTAGGAGTTTCTAGCGGGGTTAGCACAGATACGCAGTATTTT. Residues: CASSLGVSSGVSTDTQYF.

This clonotype appeared a single time. The chain carries TRBV7-8 and TRBJ2-3; 8 positions agree with TRBD2. Trimming took 5 bases from V and 5 from J; bases not matched to a gene: 9. The CDR3 spans 15 residues. Germline CDR1 reads SGHVS; CDR2 reads FQNEAQ. The CDR3 protein is CASSLGTSVGDTQYF. For the CDR3, the DNA is TGTGCCAGCAGCCTTGGGACTAGTGTAGGAGATACGCAGTATTTT.

This clonotype has ten or more counts. V is TRBV12-3 or TRBV12-4 and J is TRBJ2-5; D could derive from TRBD1 or TRBD2 (6 bases each). This CDR3 has 14 residues. The V and J ends lost 4 bases and 5 bases respectively, with 14 bases between them. The CDR3 region is CASSSGGGSETQYF. The CDR3, as DNA: TGTGCCAGCAGTTCAGGAGGGGGGAGCGAGACCCAGTACTTC.

V gene TRBV4-2 combines with J gene TRBJ2-3; no definite D call. The CDR3 is 15 residues long. The germline V gene has CDR1 LGHNA and CDR2 YNFKEQ. Trimming cost V 1 base and J 3 bases, with 11 bases left between them. For the CDR3, the DNA is TGTGCCAGCAGCCAAGGGCCGGCCGGGACAGATACGCAGTATTTT. Its protein product is CASSQGPAGTDTQYF.

The chain carries TRBV15 and TRBJ2-3; TRBD1 matches at 7 bases. The CDR3 covers 14 residues. V was pared by 4 bases and J by 7 bases, with 8 bases of the junction left unmatched. Germline lookup yields CDR1 LNHNV and CDR2 YYDKDF (reference sequence). DNA of the CDR3: TGTGCCACCAGCACAGGGGGTCTCGGAAATACGCAGTATTTT. The encoded protein is CATSTGGLGNTQYF.

The chain recombines TRBV4-2 with TRBJ2-7; D gene unclear. Trimming took off 0 bases at V and 0 bases at J, with 12 bases between the two ends. Per the germline V gene, CDR1 is LGHNA and CDR2 is YNFKEQ. This CDR3 is 16 amino acids long. CDR3 residues: CASSQDFGDSSYEQYF. The CDR3 DNA reads TGTGCCAGCAGCCAAGATTTTGGGGATAGCTCCTACGAGCAGTACTTC.

This clonotype was picked up a small number of times. The V gene is TRBV5-1, the J gene TRBJ2-2; TRBD2 matches 8 bases. The V and J ends lost 4 bases and 1 base, in that order; junction bases with no gene match: 15. The CDR3 sequence is 19 residues long. In germline, CDR1 is SGHRS, CDR2 YFSETQ. The chain's CDR3 is CASSPKYRGGSLNTGELFF. For the CDR3, the DNA is TGCGCCAGCAGCCCGAAATACCGGGGGGGCTCCTTGAACACCGGGGAGCTGTTTTTT.

There are a few counts of this clonotype. The chain links TRBV24-1 to TRBJ2-1; D may be TRBD1 or TRBD2 (5 bases each). This CDR3 region has 13 residues. Germline CDR1 is KGHDR and CDR2 is SFDVKD. V was trimmed by 3 bases and J by 8 bases, leaving 10 bases between them. CDR3 bases: TGTGCCACCAGTGATGGGACCCGGGATGAGCAGTTCTTC. Translating gives CATSDGTRDEQFF.

A few counts support this clonotype. The chain links TRBV14 to TRBJ2-3; weak D call: TRBD2 (7 bases). V shed 4 bases and J shed 2 bases, with 13 bases lying between them. Germline assignment: CDR1 SGHDN and CDR2 FVKESK. The CDR3 sequence is 15 residues long. The chain's CDR3 is CASSPRGGFTDTQYF. CDR3 DNA sequence: TGTGCCAGCAGCCCTAGGGGGGGCTTCACAGATACGCAGTATTTT. Combining the CDR3 with reference TRBV14 and TRBJ2-3 gives the whole variable domain EAGVTQFPSHSVIEKGQTVTLRCDPISGHDNLYWYRRVMGKEIKFLLHFVKESKQDESGMPNNRFLAERTGGTYSTLKVQPAELEDSGVYFCASSPRGGFTDTQYFGPGTRLTVL.